Sequencing of this T cell receptor beta chain was carried out in a study of tumor and adjacent non-tumor tissue in lung cancer. For the study at large: Aged about 31 to 76 years, patients included approximately 11 men and about 5 women with stage I to III disease. Each sample yielded a few million productive TCRbeta reads on average.

Study-wide results and limits: Normal lung showed higher cumulative top 100 clone frequency than tumor.

This CDR3 is built from 16 residues. V lost 6 bases, J lost 10 bases, and 10 bases stayed unmatched. In germline, CDR1 is SGHNT, CDR2 YENEEA. This sample's RNA came from whole unsorted tissue. The normal lung tissue was taken more than 3 cm from the tumor edge. In the case of this clonotype: What it binds is unknown.

TCRbeta libraries were built with three rounds of nested PCR, modified from ARM-PCR. One entry per CDR3 protein results from TCRdb running MiXCR on the multiplex PCR reads. The data hold approximately 100,000 distinct CDR3 sequences, with roughly 60% observed a single time. The clonotype was recovered from a man aged 25-40 years with non-small cell lung cancer. This sequence joins TRBV11-3 and TRBJ2-2; 14 positions agree with TRBD2. The source material was distant non-tumor lung tissue. The CDR3 region is CASRPTSGGAGEELFF. CDR3 DNA: TGTGCCAGCAGGCCGACTAGCGGGGGGGCTGGCGAGGAGCTGTTTTTT. The full variable domain, with the rest looked up from reference TRBV11-3 and TRBJ2-2, is EAGVVQSPRYKIIEKKQPVAFWCNPISGHNTLYWYLQNLGQGPELLIRYENEEAVDDSQLPKDRFSAERLKGVDSTLKIQPAELGDSAVYLCASRPTSGGAGEELFFGEGSRLTVL.